This TCR beta chain is from a study of T cell responses to AZD1222 COVID-19 vaccine. Assay used: immunoSEQ multiplex PCR; TCRdb lists only in-frame clones, some missing. The table has 150,000 or so clones, more than 75% seen once; the top ten hold approximately 17%. Study-wide points: Two AZD1222 doses significantly raised spike-specific TCR breadth and depth over controls. Repertoires were obtained only post-peak T cell response. Donors were largely white British and mainly female; clonal diversity was possibly underestimated.

This CDR3 has 11 amino acids. Germline-derived CDR1 and CDR2 are DFQATT and SNEGSKA (reference sequence). V was trimmed by 4 bases and J by 3 bases, leaving 6 bases between them. As regards this clone: Its antigen remains unknown.

The sequencing here drew on peripheral blood, taken on day 0 of AZD1222 vaccination. The source of this sequence is an adult in good health. The chain recombines TRBV20-1 with TRBJ1-1, with unresolved D. The CDR3 nucleotides are TGCAGTGCTAACACGGACACTGAAGCTTTCTTT. This translates into CSANTDTEAFF.